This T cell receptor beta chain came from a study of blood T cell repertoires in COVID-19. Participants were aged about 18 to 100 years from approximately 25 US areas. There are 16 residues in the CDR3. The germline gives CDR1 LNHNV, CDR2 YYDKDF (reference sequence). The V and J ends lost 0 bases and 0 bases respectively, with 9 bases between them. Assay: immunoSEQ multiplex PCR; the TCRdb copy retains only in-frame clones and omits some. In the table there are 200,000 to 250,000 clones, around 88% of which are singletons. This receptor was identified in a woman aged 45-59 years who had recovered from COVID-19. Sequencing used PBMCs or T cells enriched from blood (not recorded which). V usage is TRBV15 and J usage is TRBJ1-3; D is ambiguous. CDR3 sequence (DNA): TGTGCCACCAGCAGAGACATCAGTGCCTCTGGAAACACCATATATTTT. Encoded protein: CATSRDISASGNTIYF.